The 25 T cell receptor beta chains in this list originate from one sample, sequenced in a study of post-analysis software for immune sequencing data. Unique molecular identifiers were built into the TCR beta cDNA libraries. TCRdb reanalysed the PCR reads using MiXCR and keeps one entry per CDR3 protein. This sample has about 820,000 distinct CDR3 sequences, with approximately 53% found just once. These TCRs' antigens remain unknown. Notes on the study in general: Roughly five TRBV segments were significantly more frequent in patients than in controls. TRBV5-6, TRBV5-1 and TRBV20-1 were among these segments.

The sequenced material came from blood. These TCRs come from a girl aged 5 to 17 with multiple sclerosis.

This clonotype has only a few counts. The chain has TRBV6-5 and TRBJ2-4; D uncertain. V lost 5 bases, J lost 0 bases, and 5 bases lay in between. This CDR3 is built from 13 residues. Germline CDR1 and CDR2: MNHEY and SVGAGI. The CDR3 loop reads CASSTVAKNIQYF. CDR3 in DNA: TGTGCCAGCAGTACGGTAGCCAAAAACATTCAGTACTTC.

The chain links TRBV5-6 to TRBJ2-1, with D maybe TRBD2 (5 bases). Germline CDR1 SGHDT, CDR2 YYEEEE. Trimming removed 4 bases at V and 12 bases at J, with 17 bases between. The length of the CDR3 is 13 residues. The CDR3 loop reads CASSPQRLAGQFF. CDR3 sequence (DNA): TGTGCCAGCAGCCCGCAGCGGCTAGCAGGGCAGTTCTTC.

The J gene is TRBJ2-3, the V gene TRBV20-1; 7 nucleotides agree with TRBD2. With 6 bases clipped from V and 0 bases from J, the junction kept 9 bases outside the gene matches. The germline gives CDR1 DFQATT, CDR2 SNEGSKA (reference sequence). The CDR3 loop spans 15 amino acids. The CDR3 protein is CSATIGTTSTDTQYF. CDR3 sequence (DNA): TGCAGTGCGACTATAGGGACTACCAGCACAGATACGCAGTATTTT.

This clonotype was detected only a few times. The rearrangement links TRBV6-6 to TRBJ2-7; TRBD1 matches 9 bases. The V gene end was trimmed by 6 bases and the J gene end by 3 bases; junction bases not matched to a gene: 6. Per the germline V gene, CDR1 is MNHNY and CDR2 is SVGAGI (reference sequence). There are 14 residues in the CDR3. CDR3 region: CASRGTGLGYEQYF. Here the CDR3 DNA reads TGTGCCAGCAGAGGGACAGGGTTGGGCTACGAGCAGTACTTC.

The chain carries TRBV29-1 and TRBJ2-7; 9 nucleotides align to TRBD2. The J call may be faulty, since TRBJ2-4 better matches the DNA end. The length of the CDR3 is 15 residues. The germline V gene has CDR1 SQVTM and CDR2 ANQGSEA. The CDR3 bases are TGCAGCGCCCAAAACCTAGCGGGACCCCAAAACATTCAGTACTTC. The encoded protein is CSAQNLAGPQNIQYF.

This chain uses TRBV29-1 with TRBJ2-5, with 10 nucleotides matching TRBD2. The ends lost 6 bases at V and 1 base at J; junction bases unmatched: 2. The CDR3 contains 13 residues. Germline lookup yields CDR1 SQVTM and CDR2 ANQGSEA. The CDR3 nucleotides read TGCAGCGTAGTAGCGGGAGGCCAAGAGACCCAGTACTTC. As protein: CSVVAGGQETQYF. Drawing the rest from reference TRBV29-1 and TRBJ2-5, the complete variable domain is SAVISQKPSRDICQRGTSLTIQCQVDSQVTMMFWYRQQPGQSLTLIATANQGSEATYESGFVIDKFPISRPNLTFSTLTVSNMSPEDSSIYLCSVVAGGQETQYFGPGTRLLVL.

This clonotype has just a few counts. The J gene is TRBJ2-1, the V gene TRBV5-1; 7 bases map to TRBD2. The CDR3 consists of 15 residues. After removal of 5 bases from V and 6 bases from J, the junction contained 11 bases not matched to a gene. Germline lookup yields CDR1 SGHRS and CDR2 YFSETQ. The CDR3 DNA reads TGCGCCAGCAGTGGGGAAGGGAGGGAAATCAATGAGCAGTTCTTC. Amino acid sequence: CASSGEGREINEQFF.

This chain links TRBV20-1 with TRBJ1-5, with TRBD1 identical over 7 bases. The CDR3 is 13 amino acids. The germline V gene has CDR1 DFQATT and CDR2 SNEGSKA (reference sequence). Germline trimming cut 4 bases from V and 4 bases from J; bases unmatched to any gene: 4. The CDR3, as DNA: TGCAGTGCTAAAGCAGGGGGAAATCAGCCCCAGCATTTT. Amino acid sequence: CSAKAGGNQPQHF.

Comments on this clonotype: One junction end disagrees with the germline gene, perhaps due to a read error. The V call is TRBV12-3 or TRBV12-4, the J call TRBJ1-5; perhaps TRBD1 as D (5 bases). The CDR3 spans 17 residues. The CDR3 region is CASSLGGRGWGNQPRHF. Here the CDR3 DNA reads TGTGCCAGCAGTTTAGGAGGGCGGGGTTGGGGCAATCAGCCCCGGCATTTT.

The CDR3 loop is CASRPPFNSGIRTDTQYF. As DNA, the CDR3 is TGTGCCAGCAGACCACCTTTTAATAGCGGGATCAGAACAGATACGCAGTATTTT. This rearrangement joins TRBV7-9 to TRBJ2-3; 8 nucleotides agree with TRBD2. CDR1 and CDR2 (germline): SEHNR, FQNEAQ (reference sequence). Germline trimming cut 6 bases from V and 3 bases from J; bases unmatched to any gene: 17. This CDR3 has 18 residues.

The chain employs TRBV7-8 and TRBJ2-5, with a weak D call TRBD1 (6 bases). This CDR3 comprises 14 residues. The V and J ends lost 4 bases and 1 base respectively, with 10 bases between them. The germline V gene encodes CDR1 SGHVS and CDR2 FQNEAQ. CDR3 in DNA: TGTGCCAGCAGCTCAGGACAGCTCCAAGAGACCCAGTACTTC. It encodes CASSSGQLQETQYF.

The chain is built from TRBV20-1 and TRBJ2-7; TRBD1 agrees at 8 bases. This CDR3 comprises 16 residues. V lost 1 base to trimming and J lost 4 bases; unmatched junction nucleotides: 12. Germline CDR1 and CDR2: DFQATT and SNEGSKA (reference sequence). CDR3 bases: TGCAGTGCTAGAGTCGGTAGACAGGGGTCACAATACGAGCAGTACTTC. Residues: CSARVGRQGSQYEQYF.

V and J are TRBV10-3 and TRBJ2-7; 9 bases align to TRBD2. Germline CDR1 and CDR2: ENHRY and SYGVKD. The V segment lost 7 bases and the J segment 4 bases; nucleotides outside the gene matches: 5. This CDR3 spans 13 amino acids. The CDR3 reads CAINSGRGYEQYF. The CDR3 DNA reads as TGTGCCATCAATAGCGGGAGAGGTTACGAGCAGTACTTC.

This clonotype was observed a handful of times. This chain uses TRBV9 with TRBJ2-6; D perhaps matches TRBD1 (6 bases). Trimming removed 5 bases from V and 2 bases from J, with 8 bases in between. Per the germline V gene, CDR1 is SGDLS and CDR2 is YYNGEE. The CDR3 contains 14 residues. The CDR3: CASRRGTGANVLTF. Here the CDR3 DNA reads TGTGCCAGCAGGAGGGGGACTGGGGCCAACGTCCTGACTTTC.

This chain uses TRBV10-3 with TRBJ1-6, with 9 bases matching TRBD1. The germline V gene has CDR1 ENHRY and CDR2 SYGVKD. Trimming took 8 bases from V and 7 from J; bases not matched to a gene: 3. This CDR3 has 13 residues. The CDR3 DNA sequence: TGTGCCATCGCTGACAGGGGGAATTCACCCCTCCACTTT. Protein product: CAIADRGNSPLHF.

This chain uses TRBV2 with TRBJ2-1; tentatively, D is TRBD2 (5 bases). Trimming left V 6 bases short and J 8 bases short, with 8 bases between. Germline V lookup: CDR1 SNHLY, CDR2 FYNNEI. This CDR3 is built from 11 residues. CDR3 loop: CASSGEYEQFF. CDR3 sequence (DNA): TGTGCCAGCAGCGGGGAGTATGAGCAGTTCTTC.

V usage is TRBV10-3 and J usage is TRBJ2-1; the D is unclear. Trimming removed 7 bases from V and 1 base from J, with 17 bases in between. Germline V gene lookup returns CDR1 ENHRY and CDR2 SYGVKD. CDR3 size: 16 residues. CDR3 sequence: CAITADDQTSYNEQFF. The CDR3 nucleotides are TGTGCCATCACTGCCGACGACCAGACGTCCTACAATGAGCAGTTCTTC.

The chain joins TRBV7-9 to TRBJ2-4; D assignment may be TRBD1 or TRBD2 (5 bases each). The J call is doubtful: the DNA matches TRBJ2-7 better. This CDR3 spans 13 amino acids. Germline values: CDR1 SEHNR, CDR2 FQNEAQ (reference sequence). The CDR3 here is CASNGNPQGEQYF. CDR3 DNA: TGTGCCAGCAACGGGAATCCCCAGGGCGAGCAGTACTTC.

As regards this clonotype: One end of the junction varies from germline; a read error may be responsible. The rearrangement links TRBV14 to TRBJ2-1, with D perhaps TRBD2 (6 bases). Germline V CDR1 and CDR2: SGHDN, FVKESK. The CDR3 extends over 14 amino acids. CDR3 sequence reads: CASSPLAENNEQFF. CDR3 DNA: TGCGCCAGCAGCCCTTTAGCGGAAAACAATGAGCAGTTCTTC. Together with reference TRBV14 and TRBJ2-1, the CDR3 gives the full variable domain: EAGVTQFPSHSVIEKGQTVTLRCDPISGHDNLYWYRRVMGKEIKFLLHFVKESKQDESGMPNNRFLAERTGGTYSTLKVQPAELEDSGVYFCASSPLAENNEQFFGPGTRLTVL.

The rearrangement joins TRBV5-5 to TRBJ1-1, with D perhaps TRBD1 (5 bases). The CDR3 covers 14 residues. Trimming pared 0 bases from V and 3 bases from J, leaving 9 bases between. Germline CDR1 is SGHKS and CDR2 is YYEKEE (reference sequence). CDR3 in amino acids: CASSLVWGDTEAFF. The CDR3 nucleotides read TGTGCCAGCAGCTTGGTTTGGGGGGACACTGAAGCTTTCTTT. Combining the CDR3 with reference TRBV5-5 and TRBJ1-1 gives the whole variable domain DAGVTQSPTHLIKTRGQQVTLRCSPISGHKSVSWYQQVLGQGPQFIFQYYEKEERGRGNFPDRFSARQFPNYSSELNVNALLLGDSALYLCASSLVWGDTEAFFGQGTRLTVV.

This clonotype showed up just a few times. The chain has TRBV7-6 and TRBJ2-3; the match to TRBD2 covers 8 bases. The CDR3 has 15 amino acids. Germline V gives CDR1 SGHVS, CDR2 FNYEAQ. The V gene end was trimmed by 3 bases and the J gene end by 0 bases; junction bases not matched to a gene: 2. The CDR3 loop reads CASSFRLASTDTQYF. The CDR3 DNA reads as TGTGCCAGCAGCTTTCGACTAGCGAGCACAGATACGCAGTATTTT.

In its sample, this clonotype was seen a few times. The J gene is TRBJ2-5, the V gene TRBV20-1; maybe TRBD1 (5 bases). The CDR3 is made up of 14 amino acids. CDR1 and CDR2 (germline): DFQATT, SNEGSKA (reference sequence). The V and J ends lost 0 bases and 0 bases respectively, with 8 bases between them. This CDR3 is CSARDLQDQETQYF. In DNA form, the CDR3 reads TGCAGTGCTAGAGATCTACAGGACCAAGAGACCCAGTACTTC.

This clonotype has a handful of counts. The chain joins TRBV4-2 to TRBJ2-3; 13 bases align to TRBD2. V gave up 6 bases and J gave up 4 bases; unmatched junction bases: 7. This CDR3 has 16 residues. CDR1 LGHNA and CDR2 YNFKEQ come from the germline V gene. The CDR3 nucleotides are TGTGCCAGCAGGTTGGGACTAGCGGGAAACTCAGATACGCAGTATTTT. Amino acid sequence: CASRLGLAGNSDTQYF.

This rearrangement joins TRBV5-1 to TRBJ1-2; D is ambiguous. From germline, CDR1 is SGHRS and CDR2 YFSETQ. This CDR3 comprises 13 residues. The V and J ends lost 0 bases and 6 bases respectively, with 9 bases between them. The CDR3 DNA reads as TGCGCCAGCAGCTTGGAGGTACTGGATGGCTACACCTTC. It yields the protein CASSLEVLDGYTF.

The gene calls are TRBV5-1 and TRBJ2-7; TRBD1 matches at 7 bases. The V and J ends lost 0 bases and 4 bases, in that order; junction bases with no gene match: 7. Per the germline V gene, CDR1 is SGHRS and CDR2 is YFSETQ. This CDR3 spans 15 amino acids. The CDR3 sequence is CASSLEWDRAYEQYF. The CDR3 coding sequence is TGCGCCAGCAGCTTGGAGTGGGACAGAGCTTACGAGCAGTACTTC.